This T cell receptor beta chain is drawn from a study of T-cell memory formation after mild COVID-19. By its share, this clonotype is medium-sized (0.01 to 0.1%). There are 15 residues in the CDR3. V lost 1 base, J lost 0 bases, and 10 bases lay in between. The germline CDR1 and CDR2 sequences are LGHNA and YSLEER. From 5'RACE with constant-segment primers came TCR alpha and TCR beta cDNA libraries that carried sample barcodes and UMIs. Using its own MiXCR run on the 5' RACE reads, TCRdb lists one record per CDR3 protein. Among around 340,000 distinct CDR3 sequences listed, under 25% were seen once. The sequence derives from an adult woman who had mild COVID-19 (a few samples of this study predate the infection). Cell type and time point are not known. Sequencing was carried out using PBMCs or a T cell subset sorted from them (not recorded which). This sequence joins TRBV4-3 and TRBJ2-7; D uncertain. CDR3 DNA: TGCGCCAGCAGCCAAGTTGCGGATTTCTCCTACGAGCAGTACTTC. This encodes CASSQVADFSYEQYF.